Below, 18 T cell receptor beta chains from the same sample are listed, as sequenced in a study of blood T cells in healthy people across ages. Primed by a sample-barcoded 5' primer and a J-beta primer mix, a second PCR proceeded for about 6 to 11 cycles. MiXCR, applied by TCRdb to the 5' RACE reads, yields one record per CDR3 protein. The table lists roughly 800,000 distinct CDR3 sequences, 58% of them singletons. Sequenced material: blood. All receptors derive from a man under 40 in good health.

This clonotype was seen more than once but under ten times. The CDR3 spells CASSQVLASGDTQYF. Here the CDR3 DNA reads TGTGCCAGCAGCCAAGTTCTAGCGAGCGGAGATACGCAGTATTTT. The chain joins TRBV4-2 to TRBJ2-3, with TRBD2 as a possible D gene (6 bases). The ends were cut back, 1 base at V and 5 bases at J, with 13 bases in the middle. The CDR3 is made up of 15 amino acids. CDR1 is LGHNA, CDR2 YNFKEQ, per germline.

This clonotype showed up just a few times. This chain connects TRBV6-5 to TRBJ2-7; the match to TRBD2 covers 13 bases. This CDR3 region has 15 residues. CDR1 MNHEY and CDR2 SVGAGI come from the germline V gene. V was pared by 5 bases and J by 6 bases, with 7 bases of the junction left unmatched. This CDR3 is CASSITSGGGIEQYF. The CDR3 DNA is TGTGCCAGCAGTATAACTAGCGGGGGGGGAATCGAGCAGTACTTC.

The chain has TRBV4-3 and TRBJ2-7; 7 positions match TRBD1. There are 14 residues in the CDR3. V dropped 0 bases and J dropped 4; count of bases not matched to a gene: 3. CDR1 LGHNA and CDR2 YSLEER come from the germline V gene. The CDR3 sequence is CASSQDARGYEQYF. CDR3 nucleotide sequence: TGCGCCAGCAGCCAAGATGCCAGGGGGTACGAGCAGTACTTC.

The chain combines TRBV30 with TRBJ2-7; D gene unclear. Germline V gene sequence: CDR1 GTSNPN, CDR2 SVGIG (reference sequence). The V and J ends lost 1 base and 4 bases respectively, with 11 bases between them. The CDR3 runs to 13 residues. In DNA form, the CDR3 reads TGTGCCTGGAGTGCGTTTTTAGGGTACGAGCAGTACTTC. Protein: CAWSAFLGYEQYF.

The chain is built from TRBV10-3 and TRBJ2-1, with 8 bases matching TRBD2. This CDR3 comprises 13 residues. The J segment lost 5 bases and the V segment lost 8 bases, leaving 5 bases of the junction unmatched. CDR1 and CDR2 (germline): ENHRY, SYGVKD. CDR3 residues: CAIAAGGDNEQFF. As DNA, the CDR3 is TGTGCCATCGCCGCGGGAGGAGACAATGAGCAGTTCTTC.

CDR3 region: CASNRREGKETQFF. CDR3 bases: TGTGCCAGCAACCGCCGAGAGGGGAAAGAGACCCAGTTCTTC. This chain uses TRBV7-2 with TRBJ2-7; tentatively, D is TRBD1 or TRBD2 (5 bases each). The DNA end favors TRBJ2-1, so the J call may be wrong. This CDR3 spans 14 amino acids. In germline, CDR1 is SGHTA, CDR2 FQGNSA.

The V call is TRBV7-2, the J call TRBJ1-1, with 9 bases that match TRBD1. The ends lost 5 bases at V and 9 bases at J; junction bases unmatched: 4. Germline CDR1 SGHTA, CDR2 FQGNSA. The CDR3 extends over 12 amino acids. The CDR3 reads CASSPDRGKAFF. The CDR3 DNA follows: TGTGCCAGCAGCCCCGACAGGGGGAAAGCTTTCTTT.

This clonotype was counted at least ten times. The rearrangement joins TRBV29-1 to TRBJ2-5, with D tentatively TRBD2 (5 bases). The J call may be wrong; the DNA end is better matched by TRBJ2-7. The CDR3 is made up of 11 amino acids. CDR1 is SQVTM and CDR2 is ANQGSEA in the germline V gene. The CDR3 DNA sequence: TGCAGCGTTGGCGGAGGCTACGAGCAGTACTTC. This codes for CSVGGGYEQYF.

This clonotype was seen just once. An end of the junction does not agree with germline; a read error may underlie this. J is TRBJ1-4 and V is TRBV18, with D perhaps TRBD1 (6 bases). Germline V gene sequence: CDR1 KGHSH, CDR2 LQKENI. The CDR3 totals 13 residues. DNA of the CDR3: TGTGCCAGTTCACCAGGGGTCAGCGAAAAACTGTTTTTT. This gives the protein CASSPGVSEKLFF. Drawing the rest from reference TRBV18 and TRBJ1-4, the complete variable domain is NAGVMQNPRHLVRRRGQEARLRCSPMKGHSHVYWYRQLPEEGLKFMVYLQKENIIDESGMPKERFSAEFPKEGPSILRIQQVVRGDSAAYFCASSPGVSEKLFFGSGTQLSVL.

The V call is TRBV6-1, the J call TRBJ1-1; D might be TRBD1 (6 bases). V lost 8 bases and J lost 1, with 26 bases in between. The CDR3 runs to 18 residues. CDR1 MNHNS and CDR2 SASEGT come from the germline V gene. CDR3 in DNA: TGTGCCAGCGCACCATCCATATCCAAGAAGGGGGAGAACACTGAAGCTTTCTTT. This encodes CASAPSISKKGENTEAFF.

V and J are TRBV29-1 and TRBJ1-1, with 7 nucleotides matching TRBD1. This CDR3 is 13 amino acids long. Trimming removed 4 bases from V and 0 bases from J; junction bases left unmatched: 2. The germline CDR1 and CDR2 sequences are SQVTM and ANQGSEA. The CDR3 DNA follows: TGCAGCGTTGCCGACAGGGTGAACACTGAAGCTTTCTTT. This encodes CSVADRVNTEAFF.

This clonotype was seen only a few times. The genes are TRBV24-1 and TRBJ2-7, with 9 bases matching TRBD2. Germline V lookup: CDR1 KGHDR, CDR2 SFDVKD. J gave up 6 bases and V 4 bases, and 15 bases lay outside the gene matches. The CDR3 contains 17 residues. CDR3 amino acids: CATSDPNPLAGVGEQYF. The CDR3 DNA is TGTGCCACCAGTGACCCTAACCCGTTAGCGGGAGTGGGCGAGCAGTACTTC.

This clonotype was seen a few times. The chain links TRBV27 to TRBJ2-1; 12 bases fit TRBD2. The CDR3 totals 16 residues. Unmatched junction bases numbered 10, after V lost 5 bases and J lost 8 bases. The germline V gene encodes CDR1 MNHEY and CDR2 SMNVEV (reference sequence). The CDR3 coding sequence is TGTGCCAGCAGTCGCCCGGGGGCTAGCGGGGGGGATGAGCAGTTCTTC. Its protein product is CASSRPGASGGDEQFF.

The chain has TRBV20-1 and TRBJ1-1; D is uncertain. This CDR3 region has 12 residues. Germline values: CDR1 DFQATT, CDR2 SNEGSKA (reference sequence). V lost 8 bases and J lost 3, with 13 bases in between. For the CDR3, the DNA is TGCAGTCGAACTACCGAGTACACTGAAGCTTTCTTT. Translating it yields CSRTTEYTEAFF.

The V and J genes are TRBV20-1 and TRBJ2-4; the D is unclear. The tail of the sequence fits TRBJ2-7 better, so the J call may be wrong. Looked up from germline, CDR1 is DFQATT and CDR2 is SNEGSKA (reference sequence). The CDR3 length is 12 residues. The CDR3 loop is CSARPGRGEQYF. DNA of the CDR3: TGCAGTGCTAGGCCCGGAAGAGGCGAGCAGTACTTC.

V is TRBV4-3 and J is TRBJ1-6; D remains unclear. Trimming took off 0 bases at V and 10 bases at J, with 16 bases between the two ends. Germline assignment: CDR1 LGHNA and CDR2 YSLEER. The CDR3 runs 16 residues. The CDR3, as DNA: TGCGCCAGCAGCCAAGATCGTAGACGCACGGGCTCACCCCTCCACTTT. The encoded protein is CASSQDRRRTGSPLHF.

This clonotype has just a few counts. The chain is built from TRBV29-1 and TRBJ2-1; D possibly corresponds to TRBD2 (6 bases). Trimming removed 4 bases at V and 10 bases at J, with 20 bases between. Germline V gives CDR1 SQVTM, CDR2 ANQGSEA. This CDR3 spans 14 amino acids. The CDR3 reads CSVGSSGSLVEQFF. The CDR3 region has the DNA TGCAGCGTTGGGAGTAGCGGAAGCCTGGTCGAGCAGTTCTTC.

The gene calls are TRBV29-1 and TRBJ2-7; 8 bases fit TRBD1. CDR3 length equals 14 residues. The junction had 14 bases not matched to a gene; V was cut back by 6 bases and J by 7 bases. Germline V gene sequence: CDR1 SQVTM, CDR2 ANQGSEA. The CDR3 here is CSVDRVERDNEQYF. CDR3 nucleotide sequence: TGCAGCGTGGACAGGGTAGAGAGGGACAATGAGCAGTACTTC.